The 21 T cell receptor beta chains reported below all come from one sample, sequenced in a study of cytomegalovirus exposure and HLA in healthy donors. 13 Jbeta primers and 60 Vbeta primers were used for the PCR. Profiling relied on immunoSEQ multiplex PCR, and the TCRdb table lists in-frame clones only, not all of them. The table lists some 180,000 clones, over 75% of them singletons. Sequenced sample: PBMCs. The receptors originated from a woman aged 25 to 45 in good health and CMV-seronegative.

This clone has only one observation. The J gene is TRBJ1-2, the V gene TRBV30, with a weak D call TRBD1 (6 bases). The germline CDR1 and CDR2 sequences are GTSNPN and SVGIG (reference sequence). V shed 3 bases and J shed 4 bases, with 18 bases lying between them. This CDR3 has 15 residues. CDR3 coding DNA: TGTGCCTGGAGCCCGGGGCGGGGGCCGACCTATGGCTACACCTTC. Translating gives CAWSPGRGPTYGYTF.

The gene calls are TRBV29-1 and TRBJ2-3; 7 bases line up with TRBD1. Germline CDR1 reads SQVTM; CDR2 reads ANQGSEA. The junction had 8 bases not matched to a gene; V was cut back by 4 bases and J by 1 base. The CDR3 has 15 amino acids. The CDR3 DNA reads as TGCAGCGTTGTCCCGACAGGGATTCGCACAGATACGCAGTATTTT. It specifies CSVVPTGIRTDTQYF.

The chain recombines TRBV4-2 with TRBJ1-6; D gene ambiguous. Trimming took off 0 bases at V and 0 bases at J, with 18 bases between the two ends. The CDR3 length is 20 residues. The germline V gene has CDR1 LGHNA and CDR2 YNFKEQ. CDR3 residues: CASSQDLKRAASSYNSPLHF. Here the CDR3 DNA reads TGTGCCAGCAGCCAAGACCTGAAACGAGCCGCGAGCTCCTATAATTCACCCCTCCACTTT.

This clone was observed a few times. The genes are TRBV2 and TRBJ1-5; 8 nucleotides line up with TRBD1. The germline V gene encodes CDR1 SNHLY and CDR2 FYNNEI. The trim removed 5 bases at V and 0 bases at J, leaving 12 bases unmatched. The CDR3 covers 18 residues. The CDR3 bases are TGTGCCAGCAGTCAGGGACAGGAGGGCCAATATAGCAATCAGCCCCAGCATTTT. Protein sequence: CASSQGQEGQYSNQPQHF.

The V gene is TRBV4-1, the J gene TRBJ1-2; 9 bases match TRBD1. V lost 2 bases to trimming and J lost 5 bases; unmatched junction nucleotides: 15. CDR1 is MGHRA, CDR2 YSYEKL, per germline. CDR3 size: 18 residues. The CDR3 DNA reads TGCGCCAGCAGCCAACCGGGACAGGGAGTTAGTTTACGGTATGGCTACACCTTC. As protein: CASSQPGQGVSLRYGYTF.

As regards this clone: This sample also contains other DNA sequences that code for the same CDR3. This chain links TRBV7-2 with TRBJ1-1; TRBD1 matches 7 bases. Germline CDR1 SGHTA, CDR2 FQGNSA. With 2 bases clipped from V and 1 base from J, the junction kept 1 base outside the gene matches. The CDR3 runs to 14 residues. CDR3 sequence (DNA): TGTGCCAGCAGCTTAAGGACAGGGAACACTGAAGCTTTCTTT. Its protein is CASSLRTGNTEAFF. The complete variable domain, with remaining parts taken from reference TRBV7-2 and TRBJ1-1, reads GAGVSQSPSNKVTEKGKDVELRCDPISGHTALYWYRQSLGQGLEFLIYFQGNSAPDKSGLPSDRFSAERTGGSVSTLTIQRTQQEDSAVYLCASSLRTGNTEAFFGQGTRLTVV.

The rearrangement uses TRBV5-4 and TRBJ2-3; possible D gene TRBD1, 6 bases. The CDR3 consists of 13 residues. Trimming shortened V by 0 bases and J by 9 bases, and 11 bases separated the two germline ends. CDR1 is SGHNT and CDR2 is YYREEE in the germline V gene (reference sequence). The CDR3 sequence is CASSLGAGETQYF. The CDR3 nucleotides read TGTGCCAGCAGCTTGGGGGCAGGGGAAACGCAGTATTTT.

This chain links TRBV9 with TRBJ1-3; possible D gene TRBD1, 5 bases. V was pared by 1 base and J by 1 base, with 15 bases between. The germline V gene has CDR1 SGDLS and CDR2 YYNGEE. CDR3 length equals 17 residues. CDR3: CASSVSMGGRSGNTIYF. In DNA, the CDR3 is TGTGCCAGCAGCGTATCCATGGGGGGGAGGTCTGGAAACACCATATATTTT.

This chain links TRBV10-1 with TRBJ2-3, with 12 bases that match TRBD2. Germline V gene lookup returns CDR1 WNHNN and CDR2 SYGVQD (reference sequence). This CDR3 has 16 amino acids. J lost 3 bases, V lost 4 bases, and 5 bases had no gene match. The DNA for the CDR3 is TGCGCCAGCAGTGGAGGACTAGCGGGGAGTACAGATACGCAGTATTTT. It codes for CASSGGLAGSTDTQYF.

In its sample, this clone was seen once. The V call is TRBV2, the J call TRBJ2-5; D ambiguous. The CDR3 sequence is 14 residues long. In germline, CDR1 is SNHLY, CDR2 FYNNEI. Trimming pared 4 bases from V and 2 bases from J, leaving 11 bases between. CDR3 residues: CASSGLMTQETQYF. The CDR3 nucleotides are TGTGCCAGCAGTGGACTCATGACTCAAGAGACCCAGTACTTC.

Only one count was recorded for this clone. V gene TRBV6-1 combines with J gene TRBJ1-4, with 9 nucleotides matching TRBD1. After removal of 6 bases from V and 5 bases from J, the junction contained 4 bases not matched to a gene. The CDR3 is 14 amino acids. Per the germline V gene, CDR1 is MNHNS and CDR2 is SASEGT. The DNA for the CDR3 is TGTGCCAGCAGAGACAGGGGGGAGAATGAAAAACTGTTTTTT. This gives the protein CASRDRGENEKLFF.

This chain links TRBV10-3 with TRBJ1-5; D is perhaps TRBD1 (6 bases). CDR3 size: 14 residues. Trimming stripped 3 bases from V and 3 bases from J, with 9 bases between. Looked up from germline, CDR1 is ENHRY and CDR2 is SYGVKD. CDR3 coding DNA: TGTGCCATCAGTGACTGGACAGACAATCAGCCCCAGCATTTT. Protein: CAISDWTDNQPQHF.

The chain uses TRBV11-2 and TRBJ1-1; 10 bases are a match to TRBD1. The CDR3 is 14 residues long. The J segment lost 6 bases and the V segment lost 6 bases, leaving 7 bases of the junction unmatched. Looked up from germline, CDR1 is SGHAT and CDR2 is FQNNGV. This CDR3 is CASRRTGGISEAFF. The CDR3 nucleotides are TGTGCCAGCAGGCGGACAGGGGGGATTTCTGAAGCTTTCTTT.

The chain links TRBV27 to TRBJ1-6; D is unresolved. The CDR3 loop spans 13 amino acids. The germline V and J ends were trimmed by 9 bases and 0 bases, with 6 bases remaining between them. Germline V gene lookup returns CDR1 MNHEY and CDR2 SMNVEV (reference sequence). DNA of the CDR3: TGTGCCAGTTCGAGCTCCTATAATTCACCCCTCCACTTT. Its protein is CASSSSYNSPLHF.

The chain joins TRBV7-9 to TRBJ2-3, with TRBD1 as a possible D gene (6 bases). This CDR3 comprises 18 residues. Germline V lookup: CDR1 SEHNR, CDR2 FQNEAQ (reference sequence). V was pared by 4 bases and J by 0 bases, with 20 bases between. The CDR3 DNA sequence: TGTGCCAGCAGCTCTCCGGGACACAGTCGCCCCAGCACAGATACGCAGTATTTT. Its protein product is CASSSPGHSRPSTDTQYF.

CDR3: CSVAEGAREKLFF. The CDR3, as DNA: TGCAGCGTGGCCGAGGGGGCTAGAGAAAAACTGTTTTTT. The chain uses TRBV29-1 and TRBJ1-4; 7 nucleotides agree with TRBD1. In germline, CDR1 is SQVTM, CDR2 ANQGSEA. The CDR3 length is 13 residues. V was pared by 6 bases and J by 8 bases, with 9 bases of the junction left unmatched. Full variable domain (remainder filled in from reference TRBV29-1 and TRBJ1-4): SAVISQKPSRDICQRGTSLTIQCQVDSQVTMMFWYRQQPGQSLTLIATANQGSEATYESGFVIDKFPISRPNLTFSTLTVSNMSPEDSSIYLCSVAEGAREKLFFGSGTQLSVL.

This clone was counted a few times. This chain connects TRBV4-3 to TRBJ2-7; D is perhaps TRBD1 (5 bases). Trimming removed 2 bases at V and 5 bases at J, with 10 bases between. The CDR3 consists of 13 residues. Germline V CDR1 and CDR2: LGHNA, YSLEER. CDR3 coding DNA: TGCGCCAGCAGCCAACAGCAACAGGACGAGCAGTACTTC. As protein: CASSQQQQDEQYF.

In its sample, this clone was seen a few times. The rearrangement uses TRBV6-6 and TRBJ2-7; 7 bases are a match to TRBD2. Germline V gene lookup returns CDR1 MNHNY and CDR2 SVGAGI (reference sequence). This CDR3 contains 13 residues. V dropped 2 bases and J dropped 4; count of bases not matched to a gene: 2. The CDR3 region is CASSYGRGYEQYF. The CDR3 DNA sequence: TGTGCCAGCAGTTACGGGAGGGGTTACGAGCAGTACTTC.

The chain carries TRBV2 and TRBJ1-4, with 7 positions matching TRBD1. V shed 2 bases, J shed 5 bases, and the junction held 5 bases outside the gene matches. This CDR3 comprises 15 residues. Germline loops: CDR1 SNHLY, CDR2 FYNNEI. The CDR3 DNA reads TGTGCCAGCAGTGAAACCGGGACAGAGAATGAAAAACTGTTTTTT. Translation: CASSETGTENEKLFF. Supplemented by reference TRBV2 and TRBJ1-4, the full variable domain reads EPEVTQTPSHQVTQMGQEVILRCVPISNHLYFYWYRQILGQKVEFLVSFYNNEISEKSEIFDDQFSVERPDGSNFTLKIRSTKLEDSAMYFCASSETGTENEKLFFGSGTQLSVL.

The CDR3 reads CASSLLGGSYGYTF. In nucleotides, the CDR3 is TGTGCCAGCAGTCTCTTAGGGGGCTCCTATGGCTACACCTTC. J is TRBJ1-2 and V is TRBV27; 7 bases are shared with TRBD1. Trimming cost V 5 bases and J 4 bases; bases outside gene matches: 7. This CDR3 has 14 residues. From germline, CDR1 is MNHEY and CDR2 SMNVEV (reference sequence).

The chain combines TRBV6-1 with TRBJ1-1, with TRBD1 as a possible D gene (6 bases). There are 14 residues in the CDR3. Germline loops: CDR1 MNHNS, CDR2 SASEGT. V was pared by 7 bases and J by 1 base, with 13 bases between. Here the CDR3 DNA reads TGTGCCAGCAACTTGGACAGAGGGAACACTGAAGCTTTCTTT. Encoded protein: CASNLDRGNTEAFF.